Shown below are 22 T cell receptor beta chains from a single sample sequenced in a study of OX40 agonist ivuxolimab in advanced cancers. Assay used: immunoSEQ multiplex PCR; TCRdb lists only in-frame clones, some missing. The sample holds about 150,000 clones, around 94% seen once. This specimen was CD4+ or CD8+ T cells sorted from blood, taken in a trial of the OX40 agonist ivuxolimab. These receptors all come from an adult with an advanced solid tumor such as melanoma, head and neck, liver or kidney cancer.

The chain employs TRBV18 and TRBJ2-2, with unresolved D. Germline loops: CDR1 KGHSH, CDR2 LQKENI. V shed 0 bases and J shed 1 base, with 9 bases lying between them. This CDR3 region has 16 residues. CDR3 amino acids: CASSPPGLRNTGELFF. CDR3 DNA sequence: TGTGCCAGCTCACCACCCGGCCTACGGAACACCGGGGAGCTGTTTTTT.

Only one count was recorded for this clone. The V gene is TRBV12-2, the J gene TRBJ2-3; TRBD2, the D gene given by the table, was not confirmed from the DNA. TRBV12-2 is a pseudogene. The CDR3 has 17 amino acids. This CDR3 is CASRLAPLIAGADTQYF. CDR3 bases: TGTGCAAGTCGCTTAGCGCCACTAATAGCGGGAGCAGATACGCAGTATTTT.

This sequence joins TRBV2 and TRBJ2-4, with 10 nucleotides matching TRBD2. CDR1 is SNHLY, CDR2 FYNNEI, per germline. Trimming cost V 4 bases and J 8 bases; bases outside gene matches: 8. This CDR3 has 15 amino acids. CDR3 in DNA: TGTGCCAGCAGTGTGGAGCGGGAGGGCCAGTACATTCAGTACTTC. The encoded protein is CASSVEREGQYIQYF. The variable domain in full, completed from reference TRBV2 and TRBJ2-4, reads EPEVTQTPSHQVTQMGQEVILRCVPISNHLYFYWYRQILGQKVEFLVSFYNNEISEKSEIFDDQFSVERPDGSNFTLKIRSTKLEDSAMYFCASSVEREGQYIQYFGAGTRLSVL.

The chain links TRBV5-6 to TRBJ2-5; D is perhaps TRBD1 (5 bases). This CDR3 is built from 14 residues. Germline CDR1 SGHDT, CDR2 YYEEEE. The V and J ends lost 1 base and 4 bases respectively, with 11 bases between them. As DNA, the CDR3 is TGTGCCAGCAGCTTGCCTCAGGGTAGAGAGACCCAGTACTTC. Amino acids: CASSLPQGRETQYF.

This clone was seen a handful of times. The rearrangement links TRBV9 to TRBJ1-4; D uncertain. The germline V and J ends were trimmed by 0 bases and 10 bases, with 10 bases remaining between them. Germline V CDR1 and CDR2: SGDLS, YYNGEE. The CDR3 consists of 13 residues. CDR3: CASSVDPSGKLFF. The CDR3 DNA reads as TGTGCCAGCAGCGTAGACCCGTCCGGAAAACTGTTTTTT.

The V call is TRBV7-2, the J call TRBJ2-5; D remains unclear. V lost 1 base and J lost 5, with 8 bases in between. The germline CDR1 and CDR2 sequences are SGHTA and FQGNSA. The CDR3 is 13 amino acids. The CDR3 DNA follows: TGTGCCAGCAGCTTAGGGGGTGGCGAGACCCAGTACTTC. This translates into CASSLGGGETQYF.

V and J are TRBV5-1 and TRBJ2-6, with 11 bases fitting TRBD1. The CDR3 totals 18 residues. Germline CDR1 reads SGHRS; CDR2 reads YFSETQ. V trimming: 2 bases; J trimming: 0 bases; junction bases outside the gene matches: 4. The CDR3 spells CASSFAGTGGSGANVLTF. In nucleotides, the CDR3 is TGCGCCAGCAGCTTCGCAGGGACAGGGGGCTCTGGGGCCAACGTCCTGACTTTC.

Written as DNA, the CDR3 is TGTGCCACCAGCAGAGAGGATTGGACTAGCGGGTTCTCTGGTAAAGCTGATGAGCAGTTCTTC. Encoded protein: CATSREDWTSGFSGKADEQFF. The V gene is TRBV15, the J gene TRBJ2-1; 11 bases are shared with TRBD2. The germline V gene has CDR1 LNHNV and CDR2 YYDKDF (reference sequence). This CDR3 is built from 21 residues. The junction had 21 bases not matched to a gene; V was cut back by 0 bases and J by 8 bases. Full variable domain (missing parts from reference TRBV15 and TRBJ2-1): DAMVIQNPRYQVTQFGKPVTLSCSQTLNHNVMYWYQQKSSQAPKLLFHYYDKDFNNEADTPDNFQSRRPNTSFCFLDIRSPGLGDTAMYLCATSREDWTSGFSGKADEQFFGPGTRLTVL.

The chain carries TRBV28 and TRBJ1-1, with 7 bases that match TRBD1. Germline V gene sequence: CDR1 MDHEN, CDR2 SYDVKM. Losses at the gene ends were 6 bases for V and 8 bases for J; bases not matched to a gene: 12. The CDR3 contains 14 residues. The CDR3 nucleotides read TGTGCCAGCAGCGAAGGAACCGGGACAGACGAAGCTTTCTTT. It yields the protein CASSEGTGTDEAFF.

This clone appeared a single time. The chain recombines TRBV5-1 with TRBJ1-1; D gene unclear. This CDR3 is 13 amino acids long. Trimming removed 1 base from V and 1 base from J, with 5 bases in between. Germline lookup yields CDR1 SGHRS and CDR2 YFSETQ. The CDR3 nucleotides read TGCGCCAGCAGCTTGCTTCGGAACACTGAAGCTTTCTTT. The encoded protein is CASSLLRNTEAFF.

The J gene is TRBJ1-2, the V gene TRBV12-5, with TRBD1 matching over 8 bases. Germline CDR1 and CDR2: LGHNT and FRNRAP. This CDR3 has 16 amino acids. V lost 0 bases, J lost 4 bases, and 7 bases stayed unmatched. CDR3 residues: CASGLVPRGLGYGYTF. CDR3 nucleotides: TGTGCTAGTGGTTTGGTACCCAGGGGGCTCGGCTATGGCTACACCTTC. The complete variable domain, with remaining parts taken from reference TRBV12-5 and TRBJ1-2, reads DARVTQTPRHKVTEMGQEVTMRCQPILGHNTVFWYRQTMMQGLELLAYFRNRAPLDDSGMPKDRFSAEMPDATLATLKIQPSEPRDSAVYFCASGLVPRGLGYGYTFGSGTRLTVV.

This chain connects TRBV4-3 to TRBJ2-1, with unresolved D. The CDR3 sequence is 17 residues long. Per the germline V gene, CDR1 is LGHNA and CDR2 is YSLEER. V lost 1 base and J lost 2, with 15 bases in between. Here the CDR3 reads CASSQVHQDKAYNEQFF. CDR3 nucleotides: TGCGCCAGCAGCCAAGTGCATCAAGATAAAGCCTACAATGAGCAGTTCTTC.

This clone was detected only once. The chain links TRBV19 to TRBJ2-4; 7 bases fit TRBD1. V dropped 5 bases and J dropped 7; count of bases not matched to a gene: 5. The germline V gene has CDR1 LNHDA and CDR2 SQIVND (reference sequence). This CDR3 has 13 amino acids. The CDR3 DNA is TGTGCCAGTAGTCCGGGACAGTTGAACATTCAGTACTTC. It translates to CASSPGQLNIQYF.

The V gene is TRBV4-1, the J gene TRBJ2-3; D gene uncertain. The CDR3 runs to 15 residues. CDR1 and CDR2 from the germline V gene are MGHRA and YSYEKL. Trimming shortened V by 4 bases and J by 0 bases, and 11 bases separated the two germline ends. CDR3 amino acids: CASSPGPYSTDTQYF. The CDR3 bases are TGCGCCAGCAGCCCTGGGCCCTATAGCACAGATACGCAGTATTTT.

The chain combines TRBV18 with TRBJ2-1; either TRBD1 or TRBD2 may supply D (5 bases each). This CDR3 region has 13 residues. The germline V and J ends were trimmed by 0 bases and 9 bases, with 9 bases remaining between them. Germline loops: CDR1 KGHSH, CDR2 LQKENI. DNA of the CDR3: TGTGCCAGCTCACCACCAGTTGGGGGTGAGCAGTTCTTC. It is translated as CASSPPVGGEQFF.

The chain has TRBV5-1 and TRBJ2-2; a weak D match, TRBD1 (6 bases). CDR1 and CDR2 (germline): SGHRS, YFSETQ. This CDR3 contains 13 residues. V was trimmed by 3 bases and J by 6 bases, leaving 9 bases between them. The CDR3 loop is CASSSYRAGELFF. Here the CDR3 DNA reads TGCGCCAGCAGCTCATACAGGGCCGGGGAGCTGTTTTTT.

The chain uses TRBV6-5 and TRBJ2-7; possible D gene TRBD2, 5 bases. CDR3 length equals 11 residues. Germline lookup yields CDR1 MNHEY and CDR2 SVGAGI. Trimming removed 7 bases at V and 2 bases at J, with 6 bases between. CDR3 protein: CASTGTYEQYF. The CDR3 DNA reads as TGTGCCAGCACGGGAACCTACGAGCAGTACTTC.

The CDR3: CASGLQGPSTGELFF. The CDR3, as DNA: TGTGCTAGTGGCCTTCAGGGGCCCTCCACCGGGGAGCTGTTTTTT. The chain has TRBV12-5 and TRBJ2-2, with D perhaps TRBD1 (6 bases). The V end was cut by 6 bases, the J end by 4 bases, with 15 bases between. This CDR3 spans 15 amino acids. Germline-derived CDR1 and CDR2 are LGHNT and FRNRAP.

As for this clone: A junction boundary mismatches the germline segment, possibly from a read error. The genes are TRBV7-7 and TRBJ2-5; D call uncertain. The V gene's germline CDR1 is SSHAT and CDR2 FNYEAQ (reference sequence). CDR3 length: 13 amino acids. The CDR3 protein is CASSPQAKETQYF. DNA of the CDR3: TGTGCTAGCAGCCCGCAGGCGAAAGAGACCCAGTACTTC.

The rearrangement uses TRBV9 and TRBJ2-2; a possible D gene is TRBD2 (6 bases). V shed 3 bases and J shed 5 bases, with 20 bases lying between them. Germline CDR1 SGDLS, CDR2 YYNGEE. The CDR3 extends over 17 amino acids. CDR3: CASSADPGLPGTGELFF. The CDR3 DNA reads TGTGCCAGCAGCGCAGACCCGGGACTCCCCGGAACCGGGGAGCTGTTTTTT. Full variable domain (remainder filled in from reference TRBV9 and TRBJ2-2): DSGVTQTPKHLITATGQRVTLRCSPRSGDLSVYWYQQSLDQGLQFLIQYYNGEERAKGNILERFSAQQFPDLHSELNLSSLELGDSALYFCASSADPGLPGTGELFFGEGSRLTVL.

The rearrangement uses TRBV4-1 and TRBJ2-5; D remains unclear. The CDR3 consists of 19 residues. Trimming shortened V by 0 bases and J by 5 bases, and 25 bases separated the two germline ends. Germline loops: CDR1 MGHRA, CDR2 YSYEKL. The CDR3 sequence is CASSQDLGTRKSPRETQYF. CDR3 bases: TGCGCCAGCAGCCAAGACCTCGGTACAAGGAAATCCCCCCGGGAGACCCAGTACTTC.

This sequence joins TRBV29-1 and TRBJ2-7; D could derive from TRBD1 or TRBD2 (5 bases each). Trimming took 6 bases from V and 4 from J, leaving 13 bases between them. Per the germline V gene, CDR1 is SQVTM and CDR2 is ANQGSEA. The length of the CDR3 is 12 residues. The CDR3 sequence: CSVEGSGYEQYF. The DNA of the CDR3 is TGCAGCGTCGAGGGGTCCGGGTACGAGCAGTACTTC.